Below, one T cell receptor (beta chain) is given with its context. This entry belongs to a study of OX40 agonist ivuxolimab in advanced cancers. Trimming stripped 3 bases from V and 2 bases from J, with 15 bases between. The CDR3 loop spans 16 amino acids. Germline V lookup: CDR1 LNHNV, CDR2 YYDKDF (reference sequence). Sequenced by immunoSEQ multiplex PCR; TCRdb stores in-frame clones only, minus some. The sample shows under 85,000 clones, 84% of them seen only once. This TCR was recovered from an adult with an advanced solid tumor such as melanoma, head and neck, liver or kidney cancer. Sequences were derived from CD4+ or CD8+ T cells sorted from blood, sampled in a trial of the OX40 agonist ivuxolimab. The chain joins TRBV15 to TRBJ2-3; a weak D match, TRBD1 (5 bases). The CDR3 coding sequence is TGTGCCACCAGCAGGCCCAGGGCCCACAACACAGATACGCAGTATTTT. Protein product: CATSRPRAHNTDTQYF.